One sample yielded the 32 T cell receptor beta chains listed below, sequenced in a study of spatial heterogeneity in lung cancer. TCRdb redid the calling of the 5' RACE reads with MiXCR, one entry per CDR3 protein. The sample lists 950 to 1,300 distinct CDR3 sequences, approximately 70% occurring once. The sample's time point: sample taken at primary tumor resection. Whole RNA obtained from tumor, nontumor lung or frozen PBMC underwent sequencing without sorting. The specimen comprised PBMCs, sampled at surgery. These receptors were obtained from a male donor with early-stage non-small cell lung cancer.

This clonotype showed up just a few times. The size of this beta chain means little, since it is a stray read in a library made for alpha chains. The rearrangement links TRBV4-2 to TRBJ2-3; TRBD2 matches at 9 bases. The trim removed 3 bases at V and 5 bases at J, leaving 3 bases unmatched. Germline-derived CDR1 and CDR2 are LGHNA and YNFKEQ. This CDR3 region has 14 residues. The CDR3 DNA reads as TGTGCCAGCAGCCAGGCGGGGGGGCAAGATACGCAGTATTTT. Its translation: CASSQAGGQDTQYF.

On this clonotype itself: This beta chain appears as a stray read in a library generated for alpha chains; its size is not informative. The chain employs TRBV7-9 and TRBJ2-1; 10 bases are a match to TRBD2. Germline V CDR1 and CDR2: SEHNR, FQNEAQ (reference sequence). The CDR3 has 15 amino acids. With 6 bases clipped from V and 2 bases from J, the junction kept 4 bases outside the gene matches. This CDR3 is CASSSTSGTYNEQFF. The CDR3 nucleotides are TGTGCCAGCAGTTCTACTAGCGGGACCTACAATGAGCAGTTCTTC.

This clonotype was seen more than once but under ten times. The library was prepared for alpha chains; this beta chain is a stray read, so its frequency means little. CDR3: CASSLEGTGRYEQYF. In DNA form, the CDR3 reads TGTGCCAGCAGCCTGGAGGGGACAGGTCGGTACGAGCAGTACTTC. The chain links TRBV28 to TRBJ2-7; 8 bases line up with TRBD1. From germline, CDR1 is MDHEN and CDR2 SYDVKM. The V and J ends lost 6 bases and 4 bases, in that order; junction bases with no gene match: 11. The length of the CDR3 is 15 residues.

On this clonotype itself: Because this beta chain is a stray read in a library intended to capture alpha chains, its abundance should not be given much weight. CDR3 DNA: TGCGCCAGCAGCTCCCTTAGCGGAGCGAACACCGGGGAGCTGTTTTTT. It translates to CASSSLSGANTGELFF. This sequence joins TRBV5-1 and TRBJ2-2; a possible D gene is TRBD2 (6 bases). The CDR3 totals 16 residues. CDR1 and CDR2 from the germline V gene are SGHRS and YFSETQ. V gave up 3 bases and J gave up 0 bases, with 12 bases separating them.

With respect to this clonotype: A library prepared for alpha chains yielded this beta chain as an off-target read; its size is of little meaning. This chain links TRBV3-1 with TRBJ1-2; D gene uncertain. Germline CDR1 LGHDT, CDR2 YNNKEL (reference sequence). Trimming removed 1 base at V and 1 base at J, with 7 bases between. This CDR3 spans 14 amino acids. CDR3 DNA sequence: TGTGCCAGCAGCCAAGTTGCGAGTAACTATGGCTACACCTTC. It codes for CASSQVASNYGYTF.

As to this clonotype: As an off-target read in a library built for alpha chains, this beta chain has a frequency of little significance. This chain uses TRBV7-9 with TRBJ2-5; 7 nucleotides line up with TRBD2. J lost 1 base, V lost 5 bases, and 1 base had no gene match. Germline V gene lookup returns CDR1 SEHNR and CDR2 FQNEAQ (reference sequence). This CDR3 has 13 amino acids. The CDR3 nucleotides read TGTGCCAGCAGCCGCGGGGGCCAAGAGACCCAGTACTTC. Its protein product is CASSRGGQETQYF.

Concerning this clonotype itself: Found in a library prepared for alpha chains, this beta chain is an off-target read, and its abundance has little meaning. The chain links TRBV28 to TRBJ2-5, with D uncertain. CDR1 is MDHEN and CDR2 is SYDVKM in the germline V gene. CDR3 length equals 14 residues. Trimming removed 6 bases at V and 2 bases at J, with 13 bases between. The DNA for the CDR3 is TGTGCCAGCAGAACCCCCGGTGGACAAGAGACCCAGTACTTC. The encoded protein is CASRTPGGQETQYF.

In regard to this clonotype: This beta chain is off target for a library built for alpha chains, so its abundance means little. The chain carries TRBV12-3 or TRBV12-4 and TRBJ2-4; D call uncertain. This CDR3 has 13 amino acids. V was shortened by 4 bases and J by 6 bases, with 10 bases between the two germline ends. The CDR3 loop reads CASSSGGINIQYF. CDR3 bases: TGTGCCAGCAGTTCGGGTGGGATAAACATTCAGTACTTC.

Note on this clonotype: The library was designed around alpha chains, so this beta chain is a stray read whose abundance carries little weight. This sequence joins TRBV27 and TRBJ2-1, with D possibly being TRBD2 (6 bases). Germline V gene data show CDR1 as MNHEY and CDR2 as SMNVEV (reference sequence). The V gene lost 3 bases and the J gene lost 3 bases, with 9 bases spanning the gap. The CDR3 consists of 14 residues. CDR3 region: CASSLGGSYNEQFF. The CDR3 DNA is TGTGCCAGCAGTTTGGGGGGTAGCTACAATGAGCAGTTCTTC.

A few counts support this clonotype. This beta chain is an off-target read within a library intended for alpha chains, so its frequency means little. The V gene is TRBV10-3, the J gene TRBJ2-5; no definite D call. Germline lookup yields CDR1 ENHRY and CDR2 SYGVKD. Trimming removed 0 bases from V and 5 bases from J, with 4 bases in between. The CDR3 loop spans 12 amino acids. This chain's CDR3 is CAISESMETQYF. DNA of the CDR3: TGTGCCATCAGTGAGTCGATGGAGACCCAGTACTTC.

The sample holds a few counts of this clonotype. This beta chain lies outside the target of a library built for alpha chains; its clone size means little. This sequence joins TRBV25-1 and TRBJ2-7; TRBD1 matches at 7 bases. The CDR3 length is 15 residues. The V and J ends lost 6 bases and 3 bases, in that order; junction bases with no gene match: 11. The germline CDR1 and CDR2 sequences are MGHDK and SYGVNS. The CDR3 DNA reads TGTGCCAGCAGCTCCTCGGACAGGTTCGGCTACGAGCAGTACTTC. As protein: CASSSSDRFGYEQYF.

Regarding this clonotype: This beta chain lies outside the target of a library built for alpha chains; its clone size means little. V and J are TRBV5-1 and TRBJ2-7; 9 bases line up with TRBD2. The J segment lost 5 bases and the V segment lost 2 bases, leaving 8 bases of the junction unmatched. There are 15 residues in the CDR3. Germline values: CDR1 SGHRS, CDR2 YFSETQ. CDR3 DNA sequence: TGCGCCAGCAGCTTCTTCGGGACTAGCAGTCACGAGCAGTACTTC. Its protein product is CASSFFGTSSHEQYF.

Concerning this clonotype itself: This beta chain appears as a stray read in a library generated for alpha chains; its size is not informative. The chain recombines TRBV6-1 with TRBJ2-2; D gene unclear. Germline V CDR1 and CDR2: MNHNS, SASEGT. V lost 5 bases to trimming and J lost 5 bases, with 6 bases between them. The CDR3 extends over 12 amino acids. CDR3 loop: CASSLGTGELFF. CDR3 DNA: TGTGCCAGCAGTCTGGGTACCGGGGAGCTGTTTTTT.

In regard to this clonotype: This beta chain turned up in a library designed for alpha chains; as an off-target read, its abundance says little. The rearrangement links TRBV7-2 to TRBJ2-5; D is ambiguous. V lost 5 bases, J lost 4 bases, and 8 bases lay in between. The CDR3 runs to 12 residues. Looked up from germline, CDR1 is SGHTA and CDR2 is FQGNSA. The CDR3 nucleotides read TGTGCCAGCAGCCCCCTTAGAGAGACCCAGTACTTC. Amino acids: CASSPLRETQYF.

Of note for this clonotype: The size of this beta chain means little, since it is a stray read in a library made for alpha chains. The chain uses TRBV10-3 and TRBJ2-7, with D unresolved. The V and J ends lost 6 bases and 6 bases respectively, with 12 bases between them. The V gene's germline CDR1 is ENHRY and CDR2 SYGVKD. The CDR3 covers 12 residues. CDR3 nucleotides: TGTGCCATCAGCCATGACTCCGGCGAGCAGTACTTC. This gives the protein CAISHDSGEQYF.

As concerns this clonotype: A library prepared for alpha chains yielded this beta chain as an off-target read; its size is of little meaning. The chain's CDR3 is CASSFVLAGTIGELFF. The CDR3 bases are TGTGCCAGCAGTTTCGTACTAGCGGGAACGATCGGGGAGCTGTTTTTT. The J gene is TRBJ2-2, the V gene TRBV12-3 or TRBV12-4; 10 nucleotides align to TRBD2. The CDR3 length is 16 residues. V lost 3 bases and J lost 7; bases outside the gene matches: 8.

This clonotype turned up a few times. The library was designed around alpha chains, so this beta chain is a stray read whose abundance carries little weight. The chain links TRBV28 to TRBJ2-3, with TRBD1 as a possible D gene (7 bases). Germline V CDR1 and CDR2: MDHEN, SYDVKM. This CDR3 spans 14 amino acids. V lost 5 bases to trimming and J lost 1 base, with 10 bases between them. This CDR3 is CASSTGEGTDTQYF. The CDR3 DNA reads as TGTGCCAGCAGTACAGGGGAGGGCACAGATACGCAGTATTTT.

For this clonotype: This beta chain is an off-target read within a library intended for alpha chains, so its frequency means little. The V call is TRBV7-3, the J call TRBJ2-5, with D maybe TRBD2 (6 bases). Trimming left V 4 bases short and J 0 bases short, with 9 bases between. This CDR3 region has 14 residues. Germline V gene sequence: CDR1 SGHTA, CDR2 FQGTGA. The CDR3 bases are TGTGCCAGCAGCTCCGGGGGTTACCAAGAGACCCAGTACTTC. It translates to CASSSGGYQETQYF. Full variable domain (remainder filled in from reference TRBV7-3 and TRBJ2-5): GAGVSQTPSNKVTEKGKYVELRCDPISGHTALYWYRQSLGQGPEFLIYFQGTGAADDSGLPNDRFFAVRPEGSVSTLKIQRTERGDSAVYLCASSSGGYQETQYFGPGTRLLVL.

Comments on this clonotype: This beta chain is off target for a library built for alpha chains, so its abundance means little. This sequence joins TRBV5-4 and TRBJ1-1; D is uncertain. The ends were cut back, 2 bases at V and 0 bases at J, with 8 bases in the middle. Germline values: CDR1 SGHNT, CDR2 YYREEE (reference sequence). The CDR3 runs to 14 residues. CDR3 residues: CASSFGRVNTEAFF. The CDR3, as DNA: TGTGCCAGCAGCTTTGGACGGGTGAACACTGAAGCTTTCTTT.

Comments on this clonotype: This beta chain appears as a stray read in a library generated for alpha chains; its size is not informative. The genes are TRBV24-1 and TRBJ2-3; a possible D gene is TRBD2 (6 bases). Germline lookup yields CDR1 KGHDR and CDR2 SFDVKD. This CDR3 comprises 14 residues. Deletions cut 3 bases from V and 6 bases from J, with 12 bases between. This CDR3 is CATSDAGKLDTQYF. The CDR3 DNA reads TGTGCCACCAGTGATGCGGGAAAGTTGGATACGCAGTATTTT.

In its sample, this clonotype was seen once. This beta chain appears as a stray read in a library generated for alpha chains; its size is not informative. The gene calls are TRBV27 and TRBJ2-7; 7 nucleotides align to TRBD1. The CDR3 extends over 15 amino acids. Germline V gives CDR1 MNHEY, CDR2 SMNVEV (reference sequence). The V gene end was trimmed by 5 bases and the J gene end by 2 bases; junction bases not matched to a gene: 9. CDR3 in amino acids: CASSQTGTDAYEQYF. The CDR3 DNA sequence: TGTGCCAGCAGTCAGACCGGGACAGATGCCTACGAGCAGTACTTC.

Concerning this clonotype: A library made for alpha chains picked up this beta chain off target, so its size means little. The chain joins TRBV20-1 to TRBJ2-3; D perhaps matches TRBD2 (5 bases). The CDR3 runs to 14 residues. Looked up from germline, CDR1 is DFQATT and CDR2 is SNEGSKA (reference sequence). With 0 bases removed from V and 5 bases from J, the gap between germline ends came to 12 bases. This CDR3 reads CSARDGRAVDTQYF. CDR3 in DNA: TGCAGTGCTAGAGATGGGCGAGCGGTAGATACGCAGTATTTT.

Notes on this clonotype: As an off-target read in a library built for alpha chains, this beta chain has a frequency of little significance. The V and J genes are TRBV20-1 and TRBJ2-3; tentative D call: TRBD2 (6 bases). There are 14 residues in the CDR3. Germline V gene lookup returns CDR1 DFQATT and CDR2 SNEGSKA (reference sequence). Trimming cost V 5 bases and J 5 bases, with 17 bases left between them. The CDR3 sequence: CSARHGGTGDTQYF. The CDR3, as DNA: TGCAGTGCTCGCCACGGGGGAACTGGAGATACGCAGTATTTT.

As for this clonotype: With the library built for alpha chains, this beta chain is off target and its frequency is not meaningful. The V and J genes are TRBV6-2 or TRBV6-3 and TRBJ2-1, with 8 bases lining up with TRBD1. Germline V CDR1 and CDR2: MNHEY, SVGEGT. The CDR3 is 12 amino acids. With 4 bases clipped from V and 10 bases from J, the junction kept 3 bases outside the gene matches. Here the CDR3 DNA reads TGTGCCAGCAGTTCACAGGGGGTGGAGCAGTTCTTC. This codes for CASSSQGVEQFF.

Concerning this clonotype: For a library built for alpha chains, this beta chain is a stray read; little rests on its size. The chain combines TRBV3-1 with TRBJ1-1; D possibly corresponds to TRBD1 (6 bases). V lost 4 bases to trimming and J lost 8 bases, with 14 bases between them. This CDR3 contains 13 residues. Germline-derived CDR1 and CDR2 are LGHDT and YNNKEL (reference sequence). This chain's CDR3 is CASSRGTLKEAFF. CDR3 nucleotide sequence: TGTGCCAGCAGCCGCGGGACACTGAAAGAAGCTTTCTTT. Variable domain in full (rest from reference TRBV3-1 and TRBJ1-1): DTAVSQTPKYLVTQMGNDKSIKCEQNLGHDTMYWYKQDSKKFLKIMFSYNNKELIINETVPNRFSPKSPDKAHLNLHINSLELGDSAVYFCASSRGTLKEAFFGQGTRLTVV.

In the case of this clonotype: As an off-target read in a library built for alpha chains, this beta chain has a frequency of little significance. J is TRBJ2-5 and V is TRBV3-1; D remains unclear. Germline V gene lookup returns CDR1 LGHDT and CDR2 YNNKEL (reference sequence). V was cut by 4 bases and J by 2 bases, with 14 bases left in between. CDR3 size: 15 residues. For the CDR3, the DNA is TGTGCCAGCAGCCCCCGCGGTGGGGATCAAGAGACCCAGTACTTC. It encodes CASSPRGGDQETQYF.

Note on this clonotype: Because this beta chain is a stray read in a library intended to capture alpha chains, its abundance should not be given much weight. The chain joins TRBV5-1 to TRBJ2-7, with D perhaps TRBD1 or TRBD2 (5 bases each). The CDR3 runs 11 residues. Trimming shortened V by 6 bases and J by 6 bases, and 10 bases separated the two germline ends. The V gene's germline CDR1 is SGHRS and CDR2 YFSETQ. This CDR3 is CASNLGGEQYF. Written as DNA, the CDR3 is TGCGCCAGCAACCTTGGGGGCGAGCAGTACTTC. Filled out from reference TRBV5-1 and TRBJ2-7, the complete variable domain reads KAGVTQTPRYLIKTRGQQVTLSCSPISGHRSVSWYQQTPGQGLQFLFEYFSETQRNKGNFPGRFSGRQFSNSRSEMNVSTLELGDSALYLCASNLGGEQYFGPGTRLTVT.

With regard to this clonotype: Since the library was made to target alpha chains, this beta chain is a stray read and its abundance is not meaningful. The chain joins TRBV5-1 to TRBJ2-6, with D hard to call. The V gene lost 0 bases and the J gene lost 0 bases, with 7 bases spanning the gap. Looked up from germline, CDR1 is SGHRS and CDR2 is YFSETQ. The CDR3 runs to 16 residues. The CDR3 protein is CASSLVKLSGANVLTF. The CDR3 nucleotides read TGCGCCAGCAGCTTGGTGAAACTCTCTGGGGCCAACGTCCTGACTTTC.

Worth noting for this clonotype: This beta chain represents an off-target read in a library built for alpha chains; its size is of limited meaning. This rearrangement joins TRBV29-1 to TRBJ2-3; D is possibly TRBD1 or TRBD2 (5 bases each). The CDR3 contains 14 residues. Germline loops: CDR1 SQVTM, CDR2 ANQGSEA. The germline V and J ends were trimmed by 4 bases and 1 base, with 12 bases remaining between them. CDR3 nucleotide sequence: TGCAGCGTTGCCGGGGCCGCTGGCACAGATACGCAGTATTTT. This sequence encodes CSVAGAAGTDTQYF.

A remark on this clonotype: As an off-target read in a library built for alpha chains, this beta chain has a frequency of little significance. The chain recombines TRBV5-1 with TRBJ2-7; D gene unclear. The germline V gene has CDR1 SGHRS and CDR2 YFSETQ. The CDR3 has 16 amino acids. Trimming removed 0 bases at V and 0 bases at J, with 13 bases between. CDR3 protein: CASSLDTRLSSYEQYF. Here the CDR3 DNA reads TGCGCCAGCAGCTTGGATACGCGTCTAAGCTCCTACGAGCAGTACTTC.

As for this clonotype: Within a library made for alpha chains, this beta chain is off target, and its count is uninformative. The V gene is TRBV20-1, the J gene TRBJ1-5, with D uncertain. The CDR3 sequence is 15 residues long. The ends were cut back, 3 bases at V and 2 bases at J, with 14 bases in the middle. From germline, CDR1 is DFQATT and CDR2 SNEGSKA (reference sequence). CDR3 DNA: TGCAGTGCTAGCCTACAAGGTCGAGGCAATCAGCCCCAGCATTTT. Protein product: CSASLQGRGNQPQHF.

Concerning this clonotype itself: A library made for alpha chains picked up this beta chain off target, so its size means little. This chain links TRBV15 with TRBJ1-2; maybe TRBD1 (5 bases). CDR3 length equals 18 residues. In germline, CDR1 is LNHNV, CDR2 YYDKDF (reference sequence). The V and J ends lost 5 bases and 0 bases respectively, with 22 bases between them. CDR3 coding DNA: TGTGCCACCAGCCGCCGGGGCCTTAGCACCGTTTCTAACTATGGCTACACCTTC. It yields the protein CATSRRGLSTVSNYGYTF.